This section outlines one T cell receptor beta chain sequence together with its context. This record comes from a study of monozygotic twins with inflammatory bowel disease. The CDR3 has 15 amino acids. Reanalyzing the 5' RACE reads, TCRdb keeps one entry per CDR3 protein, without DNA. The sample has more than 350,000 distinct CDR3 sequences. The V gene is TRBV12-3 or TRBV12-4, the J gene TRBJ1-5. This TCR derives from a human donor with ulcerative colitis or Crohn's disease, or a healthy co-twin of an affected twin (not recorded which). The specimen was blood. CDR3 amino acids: CASSSSDYSNQPQHF.